This is a list of T cell receptor beta chains from one sample in a study of metastatic and nonmetastatic thyroid tumors. With MiXCR, TCRdb reprocessed the PCR reads. The repertoire includes roughly 12,000 clones, approximately 32% of them detected once, and over 10% sits in the top ten. The material sequenced was tumor tissue. The receptors originated from a female donor with papillary thyroid cancer or a benign thyroid nodule (not recorded which). Some clones in this sample may be carry-over from other donors' samples. The CDR3 runs from the conserved cysteine through the conserved F or W. Clone size is shown for a subset of rows, as once, few, many or a class of expanded clone.

size: medium-sized; J: TRBJ1-6; V: TRBV19; CDR3: CASSSGQGGGNSPLHF
size: many; J: TRBJ2-3; V: TRBV27; CDR3: CASSPPESGTDTQYF
size: few; J: TRBJ2-3; V: TRBV20-1; CDR3: CSARSNRLDVLPDTQYF
size: -; J: TRBJ2-1; V: TRBV2; CDR3: CASSVGLAGEGSSYNEQFF
size: few; J: TRBJ1-5; V: TRBV28; CDR3: CASSDRGGGYQPQHF
size: medium-sized; J: TRBJ1-1; V: TRBV6-1; CDR3: CASRLRDTNTEAFF
size: many; J: TRBJ2-2; V: TRBV7-9; CDR3: CASSPTSGKTGELFF
size: -; J: TRBJ2-1; V: TRBV12-3/TRBV12-4; CDR3: CASSVDRANNEQFF
size: -; J: TRBJ2-1; V: TRBV11-2; CDR3: CANSGGTDSYNEQFF
size: -; J: TRBJ2-6; V: TRBV20-1; CDR3: CSASFSPSGANVLTF
size: medium-sized; J: TRBJ2-7; V: TRBV7-2; CDR3: CASSLGLSSYEQYF
size: medium-sized; J: TRBJ2-5; V: TRBV20-1; CDR3: CSAPETDYQETQYF
size: medium-sized; J: TRBJ1-5; V: TRBV20-1; CDR3: CSAREARVNQPQHF
size: -; J: TRBJ2-7; V: TRBV6-5; CDR3: CASSYSGTEYEQYF
size: once; J: TRBJ1-2; V: TRBV20-1; CDR3: CSARDRLGVGHYGYTF
size: medium-sized; J: TRBJ1-1; V: TRBV30; CDR3: CAWSVGRAIEAFF
size: -; J: TRBJ2-7; V: TRBV6-5; CDR3: CASSSQGAGEQYF
size: few; J: TRBJ2-7; V: TRBV6-1; CDR3: CASSLDRGLYEQYF